Listed here are 5 T cell receptor beta chains from one sample, sequenced in a study of vaccination and CD4 T cells after COVID-19. The antigens of these receptors remain unknown. The treatment here: approximately nine-day PBMC culture with coronavirus spike peptide pools or control peptides (ViraFEST assay). Cultured CD4+ T cells had their DNA profiled by the Oncomine TCR Beta short-read assay. TCRdb redid the calling of the PCR reads with MiXCR, one entry per CDR3 protein. The profile shows over 10,000 distinct CDR3 sequences, roughly 41% of them singletons. The sample was CD4+ T cells from blood, cultured in vitro. The receptors stem from a human donor who had recovered from COVID-19.

Here the CDR3 reads CASRRQGGNTEAFF. The CDR3 DNA is TGTGCCAGCAGAAGACAGGGGGGGAACACTGAAGCTTTCTTT. The rearrangement links TRBV2 to TRBJ1-1; 9 nucleotides match TRBD1. The CDR3 runs to 14 residues. The ends lost 6 bases at V and 1 base at J; junction bases unmatched: 3. Per the germline V gene, CDR1 is SNHLY and CDR2 is FYNNEI.

This clonotype was picked up one time. The chain recombines TRBV20-1 with TRBJ1-1; 7 nucleotides match TRBD1. The CDR3 runs to 17 residues. Germline V gene sequence: CDR1 DFQATT, CDR2 SNEGSKA (reference sequence). Losses at the gene ends were 0 bases for V and 2 bases for J; bases not matched to a gene: 12. The CDR3 nucleotides are TGCAGTGCTAGAGAGATGAGGTCGAGGGACAGCAACACTGAAGCTTTCTTT. This codes for CSAREMRSRDSNTEAFF.

The genes are TRBV6-1 and TRBJ2-3; D gene uncertain. The V gene lost 3 bases and the J gene lost 1 base, with 8 bases spanning the gap. Germline loops: CDR1 MNHNS, CDR2 SASEGT. This CDR3 is 14 amino acids long. The CDR3 DNA follows: TGTGCCAGCAGTGAGGTAGTCGGCACAGATACGCAGTATTTT. This gives the protein CASSEVVGTDTQYF.

V is TRBV20-1 and J is TRBJ1-5, with 7 bases fitting TRBD1. The V segment lost 3 bases and the J segment 2 bases; nucleotides outside the gene matches: 10. Germline V gene data show CDR1 as DFQATT and CDR2 as SNEGSKA (reference sequence). The length of the CDR3 is 16 residues. CDR3 protein: CSARRQGVRGNQPQHF. The CDR3 DNA reads as TGCAGTGCTAGGAGACAGGGAGTAAGAGGCAATCAGCCCCAGCATTTT.

The chain joins TRBV10-3 to TRBJ1-2; D possibly corresponds to TRBD1 (6 bases). With 11 bases removed from V and 3 bases from J, the gap between germline ends came to 16 bases. CDR1 ENHRY and CDR2 SYGVKD come from the germline V gene. The CDR3 sequence is 13 residues long. CDR3 amino acids: CASKGEADYGYTF. CDR3 nucleotides: TGTGCCTCTAAGGGGGAAGCGGACTATGGCTACACCTTC.